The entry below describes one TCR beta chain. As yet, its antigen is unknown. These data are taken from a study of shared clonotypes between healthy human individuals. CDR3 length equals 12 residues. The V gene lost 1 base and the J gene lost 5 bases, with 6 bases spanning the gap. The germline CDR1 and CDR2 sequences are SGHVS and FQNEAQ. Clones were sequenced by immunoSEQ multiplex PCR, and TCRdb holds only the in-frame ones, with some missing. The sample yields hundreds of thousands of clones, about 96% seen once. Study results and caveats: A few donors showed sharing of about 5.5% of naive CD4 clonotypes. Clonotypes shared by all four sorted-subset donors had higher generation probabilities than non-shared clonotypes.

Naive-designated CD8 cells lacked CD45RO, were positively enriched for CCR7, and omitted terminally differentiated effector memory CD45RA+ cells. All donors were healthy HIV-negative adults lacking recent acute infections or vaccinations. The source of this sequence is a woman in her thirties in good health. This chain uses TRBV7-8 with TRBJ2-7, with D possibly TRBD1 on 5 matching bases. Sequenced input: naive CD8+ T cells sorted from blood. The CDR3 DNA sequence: TGTGCCAGCAGCTTAGGGGGCCACGAGCAGTACTTC. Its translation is CASSLGGHEQYF.